This T cell receptor (beta chain) appears in the sequencing data of a study of blood T cell repertoires in COVID-19. V was trimmed by 5 bases and J by 3 bases, leaving 20 bases between them. The CDR3 sequence is 17 residues long. In germline, CDR1 is SEHNR, CDR2 FQNEAQ (reference sequence). Only in-frame clones appear in the TCRdb table, and some are missing; sequencing was by immunoSEQ multiplex PCR. Of about 87,000 clones in the sample, roughly 84% were seen once. V is TRBV7-9 and J is TRBJ1-5; D may be TRBD1 (5 bases). This clonotype originated in a woman aged 80 or over with acute or convalescent COVID-19. The sample consisted of peripheral blood. The DNA for the CDR3 is TGTGCCAGCAGCAATTCTCTTACAGGCACGCTCAATCAGCCCCAGCATTTT. This sequence encodes CASSNSLTGTLNQPQHF. Complete variable domain (other parts from reference TRBV7-9 and TRBJ1-5): DTGVSQNPRHKITKRGQNVTFRCDPISEHNRLYWYRQTLGQGPEFLTYFQNEAQLEKSRLLSDRFSAERPKGSFSTLEIQRTEQGDSAMYLCASSNSLTGTLNQPQHFGDGTRLSIL.